The 21 T cell receptor beta chains listed next were all sequenced from one sample in a study of CD8+ T cells in alopecia areata. cDNA prepared by RNA extraction and subsequent reverse transcription served as the template for sequencing. Generated by immunoSEQ multiplex PCR, the TCRdb table keeps only in-frame clones and is missing some. The sample includes about 200,000 clones, 35% to 40% seen only once; the top ten take 0.48%. Described treatment: oral pan-JAK inhibitor, 5-10 mg twice daily. The source material was CD4+ T cells sorted from blood, sampled at roughly week 30, from a patient treated with tofacitinib. The receptors originated from a human donor with alopecia areata.

The gene calls are TRBV30 and TRBJ1-6, with TRBD1 matching over 7 bases. The V gene end was trimmed by 2 bases and the J gene end by 7 bases; junction bases not matched to a gene: 8. CDR1 is GTSNPN and CDR2 is SVGIG in the germline V gene (reference sequence). The CDR3 has 15 residues. The CDR3 nucleotides read TGTGCCTGGAGTAAGCAGGGGACAGCGAATTCACCCCTCCACTTT. This sequence encodes CAWSKQGTANSPLHF.

The chain couples TRBV4-1 to TRBJ1-2; 7 bases are shared with TRBD1. The J segment lost 5 bases and the V segment lost 6 bases, leaving 6 bases of the junction unmatched. CDR3 size: 13 residues. Germline CDR1 and CDR2: MGHRA and YSYEKL. CDR3 loop: CASRTTGTYGYTF. CDR3 nucleotides: TGCGCCAGCAGAACGACAGGGACTTATGGCTACACCTTC.

This clone has only a few counts. The chain carries TRBV29-1 and TRBJ2-6; D is perhaps TRBD1 (7 bases). Germline V lookup: CDR1 SQVTM, CDR2 ANQGSEA. The CDR3 extends over 15 amino acids. V lost 8 bases, J lost 0 bases, and 14 bases lay in between. CDR3 in DNA: TGCAGCACGCGGGACAGCCCCTCTGGGGCCAACGTCCTGACTTTC. Residues: CSTRDSPSGANVLTF.

J is TRBJ1-2 and V is TRBV29-1; unclear D gene. V gave up 6 bases and J gave up 7 bases, with 18 bases separating them. CDR3 size: 13 residues. Germline loops: CDR1 SQVTM, CDR2 ANQGSEA. The CDR3 protein is CSVSFELGGGYTF. The CDR3 bases are TGCAGCGTGTCCTTTGAGCTAGGAGGTGGCTACACCTTC.

The rearrangement links TRBV18 to TRBJ1-1, with 11 positions matching TRBD1. The CDR3 consists of 14 residues. V shed 5 bases, J shed 7 bases, and the junction held 6 bases outside the gene matches. Germline CDR1 KGHSH, CDR2 LQKENI. CDR3 bases: TGTGCCAGCTCAGAACAGGGACAGGGGGATGAAGCTTTCTTT. Its translation: CASSEQGQGDEAFF. Supplemented by reference TRBV18 and TRBJ1-1, the full variable domain reads NAGVMQNPRHLVRRRGQEARLRCSPMKGHSHVYWYRQLPEEGLKFMVYLQKENIIDESGMPKERFSAEFPKEGPSILRIQQVVRGDSAAYFCASSEQGQGDEAFFGQGTRLTVV.

V gene TRBV6-5 combines with J gene TRBJ1-6, with unresolved D. Looked up from germline, CDR1 is MNHEY and CDR2 is SVGAGI. CDR3 size: 12 residues. The V and J ends lost 6 bases and 3 bases respectively, with 3 bases between them. The CDR3 region is CASRFYNSPLHF. In DNA form, the CDR3 reads TGTGCCAGCAGGTTCTATAATTCACCCCTCCACTTT.

This CDR3 is CASSEWGSRQPQHF. The CDR3 DNA follows: TGTGCCAGCAGTGAATGGGGCAGTCGTCAGCCCCAGCATTTT. The rearrangement uses TRBV6-1 and TRBJ1-5; D might be TRBD1 (5 bases). This CDR3 comprises 14 residues. The ends were cut back, 2 bases at V and 6 bases at J, with 11 bases in the middle. The germline CDR1 and CDR2 sequences are MNHNS and SASEGT.

The V gene is TRBV7-3, the J gene TRBJ2-5; 9 bases fit TRBD1. After removal of 5 bases from V and 5 bases from J, the junction contained 9 bases not matched to a gene. The V gene's germline CDR1 is SGHTA and CDR2 FQGTGA. The CDR3 extends over 15 amino acids. Here the CDR3 reads CASSPTGGYGETQYF. CDR3 sequence (DNA): TGTGCCAGCAGCCCTACAGGGGGCTATGGGGAGACCCAGTACTTC.

The chain employs TRBV13 and TRBJ2-5; 7 bases match TRBD2. Germline CDR1 is PRHDT and CDR2 is FYEKMQ (reference sequence). The V segment lost 3 bases and the J segment 5 bases; nucleotides outside the gene matches: 6. The CDR3 length is 14 residues. CDR3 in amino acids: CASSLSRGVETQYF. The CDR3 DNA reads as TGTGCCAGCAGCTTGTCTCGGGGGGTGGAGACCCAGTACTTC.

This chain joins TRBV5-1 and TRBJ2-5; 7 bases align to TRBD1. Germline values: CDR1 SGHRS, CDR2 YFSETQ. The CDR3 covers 15 residues. V trimming: 0 bases; J trimming: 1 base; junction bases outside the gene matches: 3. As DNA, the CDR3 is TGCGCCAGCAGCTTGGGGGACAGTAGCCAAGAGACCCAGTACTTC. It codes for CASSLGDSSQETQYF.

Many counts were recorded for this clone. The V call is TRBV9, the J call TRBJ2-1, with a possible D match to TRBD2 (6 bases). V was pared by 6 bases and J by 2 bases, with 12 bases between. The CDR3 is made up of 14 amino acids. Germline lookup yields CDR1 SGDLS and CDR2 YYNGEE. The CDR3: CASTGGEAYNEQFF. The CDR3 nucleotides read TGTGCCAGCACCGGAGGGGAGGCCTACAATGAGCAGTTCTTC.

The rearrangement links TRBV4-1 to TRBJ2-1, with 8 bases fitting TRBD1. Germline CDR1 is MGHRA and CDR2 is YSYEKL. Germline trimming cut 6 bases from V and 7 bases from J; bases unmatched to any gene: 11. The CDR3 extends over 15 amino acids. The CDR3 coding sequence is TGCGCCAGCAGAGTGCAGGACAGGGTTATAAATGAGCAGTTCTTC. Its protein product is CASRVQDRVINEQFF.

This rearrangement joins TRBV4-1 to TRBJ2-2; D unresolved. V lost 1 base and J lost 2, with 5 bases in between. Germline lookup yields CDR1 MGHRA and CDR2 YSYEKL. The CDR3 totals 14 residues. CDR3 DNA sequence: TGCGCCAGCAGCCAAGCTCGTAACACCGGGGAGCTGTTTTTT. Translation gives CASSQARNTGELFF.

For this clone: Other DNA sequences of this sample code for an identical CDR3. This chain joins TRBV7-3 and TRBJ2-3; D is possibly TRBD2 (6 bases). The V end was cut by 1 base, the J end by 3 bases, with 8 bases between. Germline V CDR1 and CDR2: SGHTA, FQGTGA. The CDR3 sequence is 14 residues long. The CDR3 protein is CASSLSRGTDTQYF. The CDR3 nucleotides read TGTGCCAGCAGCTTAAGTCGGGGGACAGATACGCAGTATTTT.

This clone occurred a few times. V gene TRBV18 combines with J gene TRBJ2-5, with a weak D call TRBD2 (5 bases). The CDR3 spans 12 residues. Germline V gives CDR1 KGHSH, CDR2 LQKENI. V was trimmed by 6 bases and J by 1 base, leaving 6 bases between them. The CDR3 sequence is CASSRGQETQYF. In DNA, the CDR3 is TGTGCCAGCTCCCGGGGCCAAGAGACCCAGTACTTC.

This clone was found a few times. The chain has TRBV4-2 and TRBJ2-7; 8 nucleotides line up with TRBD2. Germline CDR1 LGHNA, CDR2 YNFKEQ. J gave up 5 bases and V 1 base, and 7 bases lay outside the gene matches. CDR3 length equals 15 residues. Here the CDR3 DNA reads TGTGCCAGCAGCCAAGGTAGCGGGGCCGAGGACGAGCAGTACTTC. Translation: CASSQGSGAEDEQYF.

The chain joins TRBV7-3 to TRBJ1-5, with unresolved D. The V end was cut by 4 bases, the J end by 4 bases, with 8 bases between. CDR3 size: 13 residues. Germline V gene lookup returns CDR1 SGHTA and CDR2 FQGTGA. In DNA, the CDR3 is TGTGCCAGCAGCTCCCCCCCTAATCAGCCCCAGCATTTT. This translates into CASSSPPNQPQHF.

V usage is TRBV5-1 and J usage is TRBJ2-1; 7 positions match TRBD2. The CDR3 consists of 16 residues. The V gene end was trimmed by 4 bases and the J gene end by 9 bases; junction bases not matched to a gene: 16. Germline V CDR1 and CDR2: SGHRS, YFSETQ. CDR3 in amino acids: CASSGRTSMPQIEQFF. The CDR3 DNA reads as TGCGCCAGCAGCGGAAGGACTAGTATGCCCCAAATTGAGCAGTTCTTC.

Remarks on this clone: The sample has other DNA sequences that encode this CDR3 too. The chain couples TRBV30 to TRBJ2-7; 7 bases align to TRBD2. Trimming cost V 0 bases and J 6 bases; bases outside gene matches: 5. Germline V gives CDR1 GTSNPN, CDR2 SVGIG (reference sequence). The CDR3 loop spans 13 amino acids. The CDR3 loop is CAWSVGAGVEQYF. The CDR3 DNA is TGTGCCTGGAGTGTAGGGGCGGGAGTCGAGCAGTACTTC. The full variable domain, rest sourced from reference TRBV30 and TRBJ2-7, is SQTIHQWPATLVQPVGSPLSLECTVEGTSNPNLYWYRQAAGRGLQLLFYSVGIGQISSEVPQNLSASRPQDRQFILSSKKLLLSDSGFYLCAWSVGAGVEQYFGPGTRLTVT.

The V call is TRBV6-5, the J call TRBJ2-7, with TRBD2 identical over 9 bases. Trimming cost V 4 bases and J 2 bases; bases outside gene matches: 6. Germline-derived CDR1 and CDR2 are MNHEY and SVGAGI. This CDR3 has 15 residues. CDR3 nucleotide sequence: TGTGCCAGCAGTTCGGGTAGCGGGAGCCCCTACGAGCAGTACTTC. Translated, it gives CASSSGSGSPYEQYF.

This clone showed up just a few times. This chain joins TRBV19 and TRBJ2-1, with unresolved D. V shed 4 bases and J shed 4 bases, with 8 bases lying between them. The CDR3 is made up of 13 amino acids. The V gene's germline CDR1 is LNHDA and CDR2 SQIVND (reference sequence). CDR3 loop: CASSRGPYNEQFF. The CDR3, as DNA: TGTGCCAGTAGTAGAGGACCTTACAATGAGCAGTTCTTC.